The sequence of this T cell receptor (beta chain) was determined in a study of T cell responses to AZD1222 COVID-19 vaccine. The CDR3 extends over 16 amino acids. V lost 4 bases and J lost 0; bases outside the gene matches: 9. The germline V gene encodes CDR1 SGHRS and CDR2 YFSETQ. Profiling relied on immunoSEQ multiplex PCR, and the TCRdb table lists in-frame clones only, not all of them. The table lists about 140,000 clones, with about 2.3% in the top ten. Sequenced input: peripheral blood. The receptor's source is an adult in good health. The chain links TRBV5-1 to TRBJ1-1; TRBD1 aligns across 7 bases. DNA of the CDR3: TGCGCCAGCAGCCCCCCGACAGGGCACATGAACACTGAAGCTTTCTTT. Translating it yields CASSPPTGHMNTEAFF.